Shown below are 19 T cell receptor beta chains from a single sample sequenced in a study of T cells in Graves' hyperthyroidism and ophthalmopathy. Using RNA transcripts as the source, TCR beta CDR3 regions were amplified. With the HTBI primer set, the TCR CDR3 went through a first round of RT-PCR. Using its own MiXCR run on the multiplex PCR reads, TCRdb lists one record per CDR3 protein. The data show under 400,000 distinct CDR3 sequences, roughly 13% seen once. Sequences were obtained from blood. The receptors derive from a woman aged 60 to 75 with Graves' hyperthyroidism.

The V and J genes are TRBV6-6 and TRBJ2-1; 8 positions agree with TRBD2. The CDR3 runs to 16 residues. CDR1 MNHNY and CDR2 SVGAGI come from the germline V gene (reference sequence). J was trimmed by 7 bases and V by 2 bases; bases with no gene match: 10. CDR3: CASSYGRGGPWNEQFF. In DNA form, the CDR3 reads TGTGCCAGCAGTTACGGTCGCGGGGGGCCCTGGAATGAGCAGTTCTTC.

This clonotype turned up a few times. V gene TRBV5-4 combines with J gene TRBJ2-5, with 10 bases matching TRBD1. The CDR3 consists of 14 residues. Germline CDR1 is SGHNT and CDR2 is YYREEE (reference sequence). V gave up 6 bases and J gave up 3 bases; unmatched junction bases: 5. The CDR3 loop is CASNRQGAKETQYF. CDR3 DNA sequence: TGTGCCAGCAACAGACAGGGGGCAAAAGAGACCCAGTACTTC.

At least ten counts were recorded for this clonotype. CDR3 sequence reads: CASSQSGRPGETQYF. In DNA, the CDR3 is TGCGCCAGCAGCCAGAGCGGGAGGCCGGGGGAGACCCAGTACTTC. The chain recombines TRBV5-1 with TRBJ2-5; the match to TRBD2 covers 9 bases. The ends lost 4 bases at V and 5 bases at J; junction bases unmatched: 9. This CDR3 comprises 15 residues. Germline V gives CDR1 SGHRS, CDR2 YFSETQ.

Many counts were recorded for this clonotype. The J gene is TRBJ2-3, the V gene TRBV5-1; D is possibly TRBD2 (6 bases). CDR3 length: 15 amino acids. The germline V gene encodes CDR1 SGHRS and CDR2 YFSETQ. V was cut by 2 bases and J by 1 base, with 11 bases left in between. The CDR3 region is CASSFWLAGTDTQYF. Written as DNA, the CDR3 is TGCGCCAGCAGCTTCTGGTTAGCGGGCACAGATACGCAGTATTTT.

In this sample, this clonotype turned up many times. The rearrangement uses TRBV10-1 and TRBJ1-2; 7 bases line up with TRBD1. V gave up 7 bases and J gave up 7 bases; unmatched junction bases: 15. In germline, CDR1 is WNHNN, CDR2 SYGVQD (reference sequence). The CDR3 is 15 amino acids. The CDR3 DNA reads TGCGCCAGCATTCTCACCATTGACAGGGTGGCTGGCTACACCTTC. Residues: CASILTIDRVAGYTF.

The chain has TRBV7-9 and TRBJ2-1; TRBD2 aligns across 13 bases. J lost 7 bases, V lost 5 bases, and 14 bases had no gene match. Germline V gene sequence: CDR1 SEHNR, CDR2 FQNEAQ (reference sequence). This CDR3 region has 18 residues. The CDR3 loop reads CASSPRTSGSLSRNEQFF. The CDR3 region has the DNA TGTGCCAGCAGCCCGAGGACTAGCGGGAGCTTGTCGAGAAATGAGCAGTTCTTC.

The chain uses TRBV4-1 and TRBJ2-6; D possibly uses TRBD1 or TRBD2 (5 bases each). This CDR3 spans 17 amino acids. V was trimmed by 4 bases and J by 0 bases, leaving 13 bases between them. Looked up from germline, CDR1 is MGHRA and CDR2 is YSYEKL. The CDR3 DNA sequence: TGCGCCAGCAGCCGATCCCGGGGCCTCTCTGGGGCCAACGTCCTGACTTTC. Its translation is CASSRSRGLSGANVLTF.

This clonotype was observed at least ten times. The chain joins TRBV20-1 to TRBJ2-2; D ambiguous. V was trimmed by 5 bases and J by 2 bases, leaving 6 bases between them. Germline-derived CDR1 and CDR2 are DFQATT and SNEGSKA (reference sequence). CDR3 size: 12 residues. As DNA, the CDR3 is TGCAGTGCTTACCGAAACACCGGGGAGCTGTTTTTT. This codes for CSAYRNTGELFF.

A few counts support this clonotype. The V gene is TRBV11-1, the J gene TRBJ2-7, with 10 bases lining up with TRBD1. The CDR3 is 14 amino acids. The ends lost 4 bases at V and 5 bases at J; junction bases unmatched: 5. Germline CDR1 is SGHAT and CDR2 is FQDESV (reference sequence). The CDR3 nucleotides read TGTGCCAGCAGCTCGACAGGGGGCTTTCACGAGCAGTACTTC. As protein: CASSSTGGFHEQYF.

The table lists this clonotype with many counts. The CDR3 sequence is CASRPWEYNEQFF. The CDR3 bases are TGTGCCAGCAGACCATGGGAATACAATGAGCAGTTCTTC. The gene calls are TRBV27 and TRBJ2-1; the D is unclear. V lost 6 bases and J 4 bases, leaving 10 bases between the germline ends. The CDR3 loop spans 13 amino acids. Germline V gives CDR1 MNHEY, CDR2 SMNVEV (reference sequence).

This clonotype showed up many times. The chain employs TRBV3-1 and TRBJ2-5; TRBD2 aligns across 9 bases. Losses at the gene ends were 1 base for V and 0 bases for J; bases not matched to a gene: 9. CDR3 length equals 18 residues. The germline V gene encodes CDR1 LGHDT and CDR2 YNNKEL (reference sequence). The CDR3 loop is CASSQGSLAGGYQETQYF. CDR3 nucleotides: TGTGCCAGCAGCCAAGGATCTTTGGCGGGAGGGTACCAAGAGACCCAGTACTTC.

This clonotype was seen at least ten times. The chain recombines TRBV28 with TRBJ2-1, with 8 bases lining up with TRBD2. The CDR3 is 16 residues long. Germline V gives CDR1 MDHEN, CDR2 SYDVKM. V shed 5 bases, J shed 1 base, and the junction held 7 bases outside the gene matches. The CDR3 nucleotides are TGTGCCAGCAGTCCGATCGGACTAGCATCCTACAATGAGCAGTTCTTC. It yields the protein CASSPIGLASYNEQFF.

This clonotype was detected ten times or more. The rearrangement joins TRBV2 to TRBJ1-4; D perhaps matches TRBD1 (6 bases). The V and J ends lost 7 bases and 0 bases respectively, with 12 bases between them. This CDR3 region has 15 residues. CDR1 is SNHLY and CDR2 is FYNNEI in the germline V gene. As DNA, the CDR3 is TGTGCCAGCAACAGGGAGGACGCAACTAATGAAAAACTGTTTTTT. It codes for CASNREDATNEKLFF.

The chain carries TRBV28 and TRBJ2-7; D is undetermined. The CDR3 is made up of 14 amino acids. V gave up 7 bases and J gave up 3 bases, with 16 bases separating them. The germline V gene has CDR1 MDHEN and CDR2 SYDVKM. The CDR3 nucleotides read TGTGCCAGCAATGGTGGACCCATCAACTACGAGCAGTACTTC. This translates into CASNGGPINYEQYF.

The chain employs TRBV28 and TRBJ1-3; D remains ambiguous. The CDR3 is made up of 12 amino acids. V was shortened by 4 bases and J by 2 bases, with 3 bases between the two germline ends. Germline V lookup: CDR1 MDHEN, CDR2 SYDVKM. CDR3 amino acids: CASSWTGNTIYF. The CDR3 nucleotides read TGTGCCAGCAGTTGGACTGGAAACACCATATATTTT.

V is TRBV11-2 and J is TRBJ2-5; 13 positions agree with TRBD2. The ends lost 2 bases at V and 2 bases at J; junction bases unmatched: 2. This CDR3 has 16 residues. Germline-derived CDR1 and CDR2 are SGHAT and FQNNGV. The CDR3 DNA sequence: TGTGCCAGCAGCTTAATACTAGCGGGAGGGCAAGAGACCCAGTACTTC. Its translation is CASSLILAGGQETQYF.

V gene TRBV24-1 combines with J gene TRBJ2-1, with D hard to call. Germline CDR1 reads KGHDR; CDR2 reads SFDVKD. Between the trimmed V and J ends, which lost 1 base and 4 bases, there was a span of 16 bases. The CDR3 consists of 17 residues. The CDR3 DNA reads TGTGCCACCAGTGATTTTAACGGCGGAGAAGGGTACAATGAGCAGTTCTTC. This sequence encodes CATSDFNGGEGYNEQFF.

This clonotype was detected ten times or more. The V and J genes are TRBV3-1 and TRBJ2-3; 11 bases match TRBD2. V lost 1 base and J lost 3; bases outside the gene matches: 6. The germline CDR1 and CDR2 sequences are LGHDT and YNNKEL (reference sequence). The CDR3 has 17 amino acids. CDR3 residues: CASSQGLTSGNTDTQYF. The CDR3 bases are TGTGCCAGCAGCCAAGGTTTGACTAGCGGGAATACAGATACGCAGTATTTT.

This clonotype was found many times. V usage is TRBV27 and J usage is TRBJ2-3; 8 nucleotides match TRBD1. The CDR3 totals 16 residues. Germline CDR1 and CDR2: MNHEY and SMNVEV (reference sequence). V trimming: 7 bases; J trimming: 10 bases; junction bases outside the gene matches: 19. CDR3 loop: CASTPGLGTGQVAQYF. CDR3 nucleotides: TGTGCCAGCACCCCCGGCCTGGGGACAGGTCAGGTGGCGCAGTATTTT.